The 30 T cell receptor beta chains given below trace back to one sample, sequenced in a study of T cells in Graves' hyperthyroidism and ophthalmopathy. Amplification yielded TCR beta CDR3 regions, with RNA transcripts as the source. RT-PCR in the first round (using the HTBI primer set) targeted the TCR CDR3. TCRdb used MiXCR to reprocess the multiplex PCR reads, holding one entry per CDR3 protein. The sample lists hundreds of thousands of distinct CDR3 sequences, roughly 25% occurring once. Sequenced material: blood. The receptors originated from a man aged 50 to 59 with Graves' hyperthyroidism.

In its sample, this clonotype was seen many times. The chain joins TRBV5-1 to TRBJ2-4, with D perhaps matching TRBD2 (5 bases). The CDR3 consists of 14 residues. V lost 4 bases and J 2 bases, leaving 10 bases between the germline ends. The germline CDR1 and CDR2 sequences are SGHRS and YFSETQ. In nucleotides, the CDR3 is TGCGCCAGCAGCGCCGGAGGATCCAAAAACATTCAGTACTTC. Translating gives CASSAGGSKNIQYF.

The V gene is TRBV4-2, the J gene TRBJ2-3; 8 bases match TRBD1. The CDR3 has 13 residues. Germline V gene sequence: CDR1 LGHNA, CDR2 YNFKEQ. The junction had 3 bases not matched to a gene; V was cut back by 5 bases and J by 5 bases. Written as DNA, the CDR3 is TGTGCCAGCAGCGCACAGGGGGAAGATACGCAGTATTTT. Its protein product is CASSAQGEDTQYF.

This clonotype was found many times. The genes are TRBV7-2 and TRBJ2-5; D ambiguous. This CDR3 has 15 amino acids. Germline CDR1 reads SGHTA; CDR2 reads FQGNSA. V was shortened by 1 base and J by 7 bases, with 16 bases between the two germline ends. The CDR3 DNA reads as TGTGCCAGCAGCTTAGATGGCGGTGACGGCAGGACCCAGTACTTC. Its translation is CASSLDGGDGRTQYF.

As concerns this clonotype: It may be a read error: a sequence one base away is much more abundant. The chain combines TRBV2 with TRBJ2-5, with D possibly being TRBD1 (5 bases). Trimming removed 6 bases at V and 5 bases at J, with 10 bases between. Germline V gives CDR1 SNHLY, CDR2 FYNNEI. CDR3 size: 12 residues. CDR3 DNA: TGTGCCAGCAGGGGCAGGGCGGAGACCCAGTACTTC. Its translation is CASRGRAETQYF.

This clonotype was found many times. V and J are TRBV7-9 and TRBJ2-7; 8 bases fit TRBD2. This CDR3 comprises 15 residues. The V segment lost 5 bases and the J segment 3 bases; nucleotides outside the gene matches: 9. Germline lookup yields CDR1 SEHNR and CDR2 FQNEAQ (reference sequence). The CDR3 here is CASSPGGSGIYEQYF. CDR3 DNA: TGTGCCAGCAGCCCCGGTGGTAGCGGGATCTACGAGCAGTACTTC.

The gene calls are TRBV6-1 and TRBJ1-2; possible D gene TRBD1, 6 bases. This CDR3 has 13 residues. Germline V gives CDR1 MNHNS, CDR2 SASEGT. Trimming cost V 7 bases and J 6 bases, with 15 bases left between them. Here the CDR3 DNA reads TGTGCCAGCATGGGGGCAGGAGATCATGGCTACACCTTC. This gives the protein CASMGAGDHGYTF.

The chain has TRBV30 and TRBJ2-2; possible D gene TRBD1, 5 bases. Trimming left V 5 bases short and J 4 bases short, with 11 bases between. The CDR3 consists of 13 residues. Per germline, CDR1 GTSNPN and CDR2 SVGIG (reference sequence). In nucleotides, the CDR3 is TGTGCCTGGTCCAGGGTTGGCACCGGGGAGCTGTTTTTT. This codes for CAWSRVGTGELFF.

This clonotype was picked up a small number of times. The CDR3 protein is CSASLAGGAYEQYF. In DNA, the CDR3 is TGCAGTGCTTCGCTAGCGGGAGGAGCCTACGAGCAGTACTTC. The J gene is TRBJ2-7, the V gene TRBV20-1; 11 nucleotides agree with TRBD2. Looked up from germline, CDR1 is DFQATT and CDR2 is SNEGSKA (reference sequence). This CDR3 spans 14 amino acids. Trimming cost V 5 bases and J 2 bases; bases outside gene matches: 5.

This clonotype has a count of ten or more. This chain links TRBV2 with TRBJ1-1; the D gene is possibly TRBD1 (6 bases). This CDR3 has 16 residues. The germline gives CDR1 SNHLY, CDR2 FYNNEI. Trimming stripped 1 base from V and 11 bases from J, with 23 bases between. CDR3 residues: CASSEVDGRGFTWAFF. The CDR3 nucleotides are TGTGCCAGCAGTGAAGTGGACGGCAGGGGCTTTACTTGGGCTTTCTTT.

The chain uses TRBV3-1 and TRBJ2-3; 9 nucleotides line up with TRBD2. Germline-derived CDR1 and CDR2 are LGHDT and YNNKEL (reference sequence). The CDR3 loop spans 15 amino acids. V shed 1 base, J shed 4 bases, and the junction held 3 bases outside the gene matches. CDR3 sequence reads: CASSQVSGSADTQYF. CDR3 nucleotides: TGTGCCAGCAGCCAAGTTAGCGGGAGCGCAGATACGCAGTATTTT.

The table lists this clonotype with a count of one. The V call is TRBV7-2, the J call TRBJ1-5; 8 nucleotides match TRBD1. Germline assignment: CDR1 SGHTA and CDR2 FQGNSA. CDR3 length: 15 residues. Germline trimming cut 5 bases from V and 5 bases from J; bases unmatched to any gene: 8. CDR3 sequence (DNA): TGTGCCAGCAGCCAGCGGACAGGGCGCGATCAGCCCCAGCATTTT. Amino acid sequence: CASSQRTGRDQPQHF.

The gene calls are TRBV29-1 and TRBJ2-7; tentative D call: TRBD1 (5 bases). The CDR3 extends over 12 amino acids. V dropped 0 bases and J dropped 6 bases, with 9 bases sitting between them. Germline values: CDR1 SQVTM, CDR2 ANQGSEA. CDR3 DNA sequence: TGCAGCGTTGAAGATGAAGGGGCCGAGCAGTACTTC. Translated: CSVEDEGAEQYF.

V and J are TRBV19 and TRBJ1-1, with TRBD1 matching 9 bases. V was clipped by 7 bases and J by 1 base; unmatched bases: 4. This CDR3 comprises 14 residues. Germline V gene sequence: CDR1 LNHDA, CDR2 SQIVND (reference sequence). CDR3 in amino acids: CASKGDRENTEAFF. The CDR3 nucleotides read TGTGCCAGTAAAGGGGACAGGGAGAACACTGAAGCTTTCTTT.

The chain is built from TRBV6-1 and TRBJ1-1; D may be TRBD1 (6 bases). The V end lost 8 bases, the J end lost 4 bases, and 14 bases lay between the germline ends. Germline V gives CDR1 MNHNS, CDR2 SASEGT. The CDR3 is made up of 13 amino acids. CDR3 amino acids: CASGGVGGTEAFF. In nucleotides, the CDR3 is TGTGCCAGCGGAGGGGTAGGGGGCACTGAAGCTTTCTTT.

This clonotype appeared a few times. The rearrangement joins TRBV18 to TRBJ2-3; a weak D match, TRBD2 (5 bases). The CDR3 has 17 amino acids. Trimming shortened V by 0 bases and J by 4 bases, and 17 bases separated the two germline ends. Germline lookup yields CDR1 KGHSH and CDR2 LQKENI. CDR3 DNA sequence: TGTGCCAGCTCACCACCAACGCGGGTTAGAGGAGCAGATACGCAGTATTTT. This encodes CASSPPTRVRGADTQYF.

The chain links TRBV24-1 to TRBJ1-5, with 11 bases lining up with TRBD1. With 3 bases clipped from V and 7 bases from J, the junction kept 7 bases outside the gene matches. The CDR3 sequence is 16 residues long. Germline CDR1 KGHDR, CDR2 SFDVKD. CDR3 DNA: TGTGCCACCAGTGATCGGACAGGGGGCGCCGAGCAGCCCCAGCATTTT. Its translation: CATSDRTGGAEQPQHF.

The chain couples TRBV20-1 to TRBJ2-5; 7 bases agree with TRBD2. Trimming cost V 3 bases and J 5 bases; bases outside gene matches: 9. The CDR3 contains 14 residues. Germline CDR1 and CDR2: DFQATT and SNEGSKA (reference sequence). The CDR3 sequence is CSASRAGDWETQYF. The CDR3 DNA follows: TGCAGTGCTAGTCGCGCGGGAGACTGGGAGACCCAGTACTTC.

This clonotype was observed at least ten times. The chain has TRBV20-1 and TRBJ2-7; 8 positions agree with TRBD1. The CDR3 is 15 residues long. Germline assignment: CDR1 DFQATT and CDR2 SNEGSKA (reference sequence). V lost 3 bases, J lost 4 bases, and 11 bases stayed unmatched. CDR3 amino acids: CSARPGTGGKYEQYF. For the CDR3, the DNA is TGCAGTGCTAGGCCCGGGACAGGAGGGAAGTACGAGCAGTACTTC.

The rearrangement joins TRBV20-1 to TRBJ2-1; the D gene is possibly TRBD1 (5 bases). The ends were cut back, 4 bases at V and 10 bases at J, with 17 bases in the middle. Germline V CDR1 and CDR2: DFQATT, SNEGSKA (reference sequence). This CDR3 comprises 13 residues. Here the CDR3 DNA reads TGCAGTGCTACAACAGGTGAATCCTACGAGCAGTTCTTC. Translation: CSATTGESYEQFF.

V is TRBV12-3 or TRBV12-4 and J is TRBJ2-1, with D possibly being TRBD1 (5 bases). The V end lost 1 base, the J end lost 6 bases, and 16 bases lay between the germline ends. The CDR3 is 16 residues long. CDR3: CASSLGLGVFGNEQFF. For the CDR3, the DNA is TGTGCCAGCAGTTTAGGTTTAGGGGTCTTCGGCAATGAGCAGTTCTTC.

The CDR3 region has the DNA TGTGCCAGCAGTAATATCCCGACTAGAATCTCACTTGAGCAGTTCTTC. This encodes CASSNIPTRISLEQFF. The chain uses TRBV2 and TRBJ2-1, with TRBD2 as a possible D gene (6 bases). V lost 5 bases, J lost 9 bases, and 23 bases lay in between. CDR1 and CDR2 from the germline V gene are SNHLY and FYNNEI. This CDR3 spans 16 amino acids.

V usage is TRBV2 and J usage is TRBJ2-6; the D gene is possibly TRBD1 (5 bases). The CDR3 is 17 amino acids. Germline CDR1 reads SNHLY; CDR2 reads FYNNEI. The V gene lost 6 bases and the J gene lost 2 bases, with 17 bases spanning the gap. The CDR3, as DNA: TGTGCCAGCAGAAACCTTGGGGAAGGGGCTGGGGCCAACGTCCTGACTTTC. Translation: CASRNLGEGAGANVLTF.

The table lists this clonotype with many counts. The chain carries TRBV12-3 or TRBV12-4 and TRBJ2-1; 13 bases map to TRBD2. The CDR3 covers 16 residues. V lost 5 bases to trimming and J lost 10 bases; unmatched junction nucleotides: 11. CDR3 bases: TGTGCCAGCAGTGAGGGACTAGCGGGACTGCGGAAGGAGCAGTTCTTC. This encodes CASSEGLAGLRKEQFF.

This CDR3 is CASSPRGSSAYNEQFF. DNA for the CDR3: TGTGCCAGCAGCCCGCGGGGGTCTAGCGCGTACAATGAGCAGTTCTTC. The chain carries TRBV7-2 and TRBJ2-1; 7 positions agree with TRBD2. The V segment lost 5 bases and the J segment 4 bases; nucleotides outside the gene matches: 11. The CDR3 has 16 residues. CDR1 and CDR2 from the germline V gene are SGHTA and FQGNSA.

This clonotype showed up many times. The chain joins TRBV27 to TRBJ2-1; 10 nucleotides align to TRBD1. The V gene's germline CDR1 is MNHEY and CDR2 SMNVEV (reference sequence). V lost 4 bases, J lost 10 bases, and 10 bases stayed unmatched. The CDR3 runs 15 residues. CDR3 nucleotide sequence: TGTGCCAGCAGTTCTGACCGGGACAGGGGTGGGGAGCAGTTCTTC. It translates to CASSSDRDRGGEQFF.

This clonotype was detected many times. V and J are TRBV3-1 and TRBJ1-1, with D possibly being TRBD1 (5 bases). Germline CDR1 is LGHDT and CDR2 is YNNKEL (reference sequence). Trimming left V 7 bases short and J 3 bases short, with 6 bases between. The CDR3 covers 11 residues. The CDR3 DNA is TGTGCCAGCACAGGGCACACTGAAGCTTTCTTT. This gives the protein CASTGHTEAFF.

The chain has TRBV3-1 and TRBJ1-6, with unresolved D. V shed 1 base and J shed 3 bases, with 7 bases lying between them. The germline gives CDR1 LGHDT, CDR2 YNNKEL (reference sequence). The CDR3 runs 15 residues. The CDR3 DNA is TGTGCCAGCAGCCAAGGGACGGTCTATAATTCACCCCTCCACTTT. Its translation: CASSQGTVYNSPLHF.

This clonotype occurred a few times. J is TRBJ1-5 and V is TRBV7-9; maybe TRBD1 (5 bases). The ends were cut back, 1 base at V and 6 bases at J, with 7 bases in the middle. The CDR3 covers 13 residues. CDR1 is SEHNR and CDR2 is FQNEAQ in the germline V gene (reference sequence). CDR3 nucleotides: TGTGCCAGCAGCTTAGGGGACGGTCAGCCCCAGCATTTT. Protein sequence: CASSLGDGQPQHF.

This clonotype was found a few times. The chain recombines TRBV14 with TRBJ1-6; no clear D. V shed 4 bases and J shed 9 bases, with 19 bases lying between them. Germline loops: CDR1 SGHDN, CDR2 FVKESK. CDR3 length: 16 amino acids. CDR3 DNA: TGTGCCAGCAGCCCAGTCGGGCCGGGGATACGTTCACCCCTCCACTTT. This encodes CASSPVGPGIRSPLHF.

A few counts support this clonotype. The chain joins TRBV20-1 to TRBJ1-5, with TRBD1 identical over 8 bases. CDR1 DFQATT and CDR2 SNEGSKA come from the germline V gene (reference sequence). The CDR3 contains 12 residues. V shed 6 bases, J shed 4 bases, and the junction held 2 bases outside the gene matches. CDR3 amino acids: CSAWTGNQPQHF. The CDR3 coding sequence is TGCAGTGCGTGGACAGGGAATCAGCCCCAGCATTTT.